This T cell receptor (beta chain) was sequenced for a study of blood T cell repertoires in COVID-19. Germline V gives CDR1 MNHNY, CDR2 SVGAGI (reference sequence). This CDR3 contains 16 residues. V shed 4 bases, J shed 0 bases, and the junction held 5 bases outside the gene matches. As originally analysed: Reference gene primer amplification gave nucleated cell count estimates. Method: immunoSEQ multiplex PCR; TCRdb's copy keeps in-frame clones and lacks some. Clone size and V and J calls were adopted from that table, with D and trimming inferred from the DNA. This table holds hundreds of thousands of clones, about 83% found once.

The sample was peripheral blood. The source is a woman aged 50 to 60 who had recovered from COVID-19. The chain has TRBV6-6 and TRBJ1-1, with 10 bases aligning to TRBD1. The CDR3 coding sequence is TGTGCCAGCAGTTCCCAGGGACAGGGGATGAACACTGAAGCTTTCTTT. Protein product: CASSSQGQGMNTEAFF.